Reported below is one T cell receptor beta chain. A read error may produce the germline difference seen at one junction end. This sample was included in a study of blood T cell repertoires in COVID-19. About the research overall: The samples span acute and convalescent COVID-19 from the United States, Italy and Spain. From T cells, B-cell-depleted T cells, or PBMCs came the material, which was cDNA or gDNA.

Profiled with immunoSEQ multiplex PCR; TCRdb holds only in-frame clones, not every one. The sample lists 74,000 or so clones; 89% were seen once. This receptor was taken from a man between 45 and 60 years old with active COVID-19. Sequencing input: peripheral blood.

CDR3 residues: CASTLDINIQYF. CDR3 in DNA: TGTGCCAGCACTTTAGATATAAACATTCAGTACTTC. V usage is TRBV12-3 or TRBV12-4 and J usage is TRBJ2-4; D gene ambiguous. The CDR3 runs 12 residues.